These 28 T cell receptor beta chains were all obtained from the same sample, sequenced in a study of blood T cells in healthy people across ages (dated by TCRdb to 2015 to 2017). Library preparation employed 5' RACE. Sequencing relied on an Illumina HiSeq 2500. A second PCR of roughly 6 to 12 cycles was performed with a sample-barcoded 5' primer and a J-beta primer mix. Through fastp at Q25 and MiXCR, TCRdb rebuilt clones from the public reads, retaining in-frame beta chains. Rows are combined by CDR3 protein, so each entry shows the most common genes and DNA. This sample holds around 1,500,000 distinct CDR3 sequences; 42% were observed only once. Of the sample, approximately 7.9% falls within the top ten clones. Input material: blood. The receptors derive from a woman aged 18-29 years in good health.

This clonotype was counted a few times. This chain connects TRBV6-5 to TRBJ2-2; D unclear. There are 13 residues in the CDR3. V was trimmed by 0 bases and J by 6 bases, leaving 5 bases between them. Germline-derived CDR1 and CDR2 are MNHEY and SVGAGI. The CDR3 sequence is CASSYSVAGELFF. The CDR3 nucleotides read TGTGCCAGCAGTTACTCAGTGGCCGGGGAGCTGTTTTTT.

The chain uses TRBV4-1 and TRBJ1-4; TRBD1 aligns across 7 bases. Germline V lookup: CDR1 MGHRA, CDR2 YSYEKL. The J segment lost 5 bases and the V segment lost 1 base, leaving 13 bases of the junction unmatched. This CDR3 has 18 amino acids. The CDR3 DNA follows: TGCGCCAGCAGCCAAGGCCCGACAGGGTACCGTCAAAATGAAAAACTGTTTTTT. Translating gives CASSQGPTGYRQNEKLFF.

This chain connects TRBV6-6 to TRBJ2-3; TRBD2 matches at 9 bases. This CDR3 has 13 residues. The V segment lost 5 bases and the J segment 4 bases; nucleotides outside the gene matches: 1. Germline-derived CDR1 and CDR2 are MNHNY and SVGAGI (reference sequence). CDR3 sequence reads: CASSRTSADTQYF. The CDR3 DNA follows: TGTGCCAGCAGTAGGACTAGCGCAGATACGCAGTATTTT.

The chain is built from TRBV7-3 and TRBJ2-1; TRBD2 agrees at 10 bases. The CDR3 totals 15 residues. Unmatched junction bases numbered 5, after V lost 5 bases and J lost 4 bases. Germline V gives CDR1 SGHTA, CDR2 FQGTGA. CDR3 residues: CASSTNSGGYNEQFF. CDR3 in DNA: TGTGCCAGCAGCACTAATAGCGGGGGGTACAATGAGCAGTTCTTC.

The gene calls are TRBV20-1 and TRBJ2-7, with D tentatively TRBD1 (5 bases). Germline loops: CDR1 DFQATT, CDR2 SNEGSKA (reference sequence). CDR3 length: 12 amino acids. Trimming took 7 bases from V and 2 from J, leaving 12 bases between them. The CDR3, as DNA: TGCAGTGTATACAGGTTACCCTACGAGCAGTACTTC. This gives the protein CSVYRLPYEQYF.

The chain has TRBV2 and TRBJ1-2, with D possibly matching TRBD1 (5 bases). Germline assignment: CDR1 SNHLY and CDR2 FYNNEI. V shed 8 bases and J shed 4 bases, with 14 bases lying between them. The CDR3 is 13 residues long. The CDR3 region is CASAQRQSYGYTF. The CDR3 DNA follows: TGTGCCAGCGCCCAAAGACAGAGCTATGGCTACACCTTC.

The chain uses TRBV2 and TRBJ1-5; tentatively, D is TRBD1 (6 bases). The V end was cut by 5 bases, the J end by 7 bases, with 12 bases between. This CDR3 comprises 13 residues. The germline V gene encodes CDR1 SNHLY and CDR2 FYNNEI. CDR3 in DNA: TGTGCCAGCAGTCGTTCAGGGGAACAGCCCCAGCATTTT. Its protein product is CASSRSGEQPQHF.

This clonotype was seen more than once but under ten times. The CDR3 DNA reads as TGCAGTGCTAGAGTGACTGGGGAAATGAACACTGAAGCTTTCTTT. Its translation is CSARVTGEMNTEAFF. The chain carries TRBV20-1 and TRBJ1-1, with D unresolved. Trimming stripped 1 base from V and 0 bases from J, with 12 bases between. The CDR3 consists of 15 residues. Looked up from germline, CDR1 is DFQATT and CDR2 is SNEGSKA (reference sequence).

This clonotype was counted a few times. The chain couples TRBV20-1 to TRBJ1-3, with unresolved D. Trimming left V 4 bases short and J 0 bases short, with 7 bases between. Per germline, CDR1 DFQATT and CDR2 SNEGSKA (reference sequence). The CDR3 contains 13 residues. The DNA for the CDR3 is TGCAGTGCTATTGTCAGCTCTGGAAACACCATATATTTT. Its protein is CSAIVSSGNTIYF.

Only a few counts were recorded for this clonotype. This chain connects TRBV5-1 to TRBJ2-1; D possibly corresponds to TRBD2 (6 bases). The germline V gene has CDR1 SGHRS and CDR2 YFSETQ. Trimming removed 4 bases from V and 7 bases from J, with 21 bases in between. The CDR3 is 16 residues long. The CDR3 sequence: CASSHGGLSLGNEQFF. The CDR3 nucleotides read TGCGCCAGCAGCCATGGGGGACTCTCCTTAGGAAATGAGCAGTTCTTC.

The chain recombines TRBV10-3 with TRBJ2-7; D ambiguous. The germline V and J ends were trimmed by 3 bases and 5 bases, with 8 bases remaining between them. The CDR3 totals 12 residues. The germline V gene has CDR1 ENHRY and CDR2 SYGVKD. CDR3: CAISDRYDEQYF. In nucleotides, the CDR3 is TGTGCCATCAGTGACAGGTACGACGAGCAGTACTTC.

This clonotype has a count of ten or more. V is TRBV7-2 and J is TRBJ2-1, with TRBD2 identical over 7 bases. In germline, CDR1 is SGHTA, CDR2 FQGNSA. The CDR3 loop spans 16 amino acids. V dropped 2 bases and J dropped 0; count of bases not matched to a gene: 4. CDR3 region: CASSLWGGSSYNEQFF. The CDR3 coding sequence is TGTGCCAGCAGCTTATGGGGCGGGAGCTCCTACAATGAGCAGTTCTTC.

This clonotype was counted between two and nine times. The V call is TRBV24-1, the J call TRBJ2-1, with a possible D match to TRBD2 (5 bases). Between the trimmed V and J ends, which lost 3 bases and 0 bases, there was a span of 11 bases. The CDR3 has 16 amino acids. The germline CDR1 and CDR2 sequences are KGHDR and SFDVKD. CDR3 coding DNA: TGTGCCACCAGTGATCGGACGGGAAGCTCCTACAATGAGCAGTTCTTC. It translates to CATSDRTGSSYNEQFF.

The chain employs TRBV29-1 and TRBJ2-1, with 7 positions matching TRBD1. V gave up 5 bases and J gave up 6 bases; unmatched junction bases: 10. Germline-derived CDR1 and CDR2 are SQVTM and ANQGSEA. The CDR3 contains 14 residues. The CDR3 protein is CSVSGQNTCNEQFF. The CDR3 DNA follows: TGCAGCGTTTCGGGACAGAATACCTGCAATGAGCAGTTCTTC.

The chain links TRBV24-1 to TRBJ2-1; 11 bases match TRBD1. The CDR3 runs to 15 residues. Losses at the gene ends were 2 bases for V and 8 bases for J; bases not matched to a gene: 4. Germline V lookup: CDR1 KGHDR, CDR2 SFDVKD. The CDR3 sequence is CATSDSRTGGDEQFF. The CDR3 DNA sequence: TGTGCCACCAGTGATTCCCGGACAGGGGGCGATGAGCAGTTCTTC.

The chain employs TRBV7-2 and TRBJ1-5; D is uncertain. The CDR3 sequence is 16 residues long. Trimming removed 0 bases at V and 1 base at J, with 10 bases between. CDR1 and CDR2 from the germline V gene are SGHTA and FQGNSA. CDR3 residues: CASSLAGLGSNQPQHF. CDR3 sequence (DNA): TGTGCCAGCAGCTTAGCAGGGCTGGGGAGCAATCAGCCCCAGCATTTT. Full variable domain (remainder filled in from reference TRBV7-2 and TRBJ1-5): GAGVSQSPSNKVTEKGKDVELRCDPISGHTALYWYRQSLGQGLEFLIYFQGNSAPDKSGLPSDRFSAERTGGSVSTLTIQRTQQEDSAVYLCASSLAGLGSNQPQHFGDGTRLSIL.

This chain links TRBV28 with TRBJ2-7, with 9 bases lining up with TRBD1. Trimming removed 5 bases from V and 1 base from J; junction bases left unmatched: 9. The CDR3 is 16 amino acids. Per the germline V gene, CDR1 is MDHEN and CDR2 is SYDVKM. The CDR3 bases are TGTGCCAGCAGTCCCGGGGGGACAGGGAGGTCCTACGAGCAGTACTTC. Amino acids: CASSPGGTGRSYEQYF.

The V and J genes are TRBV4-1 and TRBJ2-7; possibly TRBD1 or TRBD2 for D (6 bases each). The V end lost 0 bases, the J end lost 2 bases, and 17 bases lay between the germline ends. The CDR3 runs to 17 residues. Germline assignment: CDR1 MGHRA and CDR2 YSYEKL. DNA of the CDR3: TGCGCCAGCAGCCAAGAGGAAACGGCCGGGGGCCCCTACGAGCAGTACTTC. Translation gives CASSQEETAGGPYEQYF.

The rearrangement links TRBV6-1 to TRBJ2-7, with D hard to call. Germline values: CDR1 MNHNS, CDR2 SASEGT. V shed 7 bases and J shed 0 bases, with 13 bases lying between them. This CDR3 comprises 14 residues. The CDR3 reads CASIKGSSSYEQYF. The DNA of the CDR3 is TGTGCCAGCATCAAGGGTAGTAGCTCCTACGAGCAGTACTTC.

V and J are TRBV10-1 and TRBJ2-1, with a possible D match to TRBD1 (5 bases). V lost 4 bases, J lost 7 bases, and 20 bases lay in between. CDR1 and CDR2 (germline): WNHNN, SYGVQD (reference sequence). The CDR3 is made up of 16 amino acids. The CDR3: CASSGEGAIGVNEQFF. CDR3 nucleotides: TGCGCCAGCAGTGGGGAAGGGGCGATTGGGGTGAATGAGCAGTTCTTC.

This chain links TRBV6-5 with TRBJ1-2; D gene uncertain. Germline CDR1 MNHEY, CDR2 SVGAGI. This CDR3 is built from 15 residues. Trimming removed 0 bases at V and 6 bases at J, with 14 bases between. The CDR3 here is CASSYSITEQHGYTF. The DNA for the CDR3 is TGTGCCAGCAGTTACTCGATTACGGAACAGCATGGCTACACCTTC.

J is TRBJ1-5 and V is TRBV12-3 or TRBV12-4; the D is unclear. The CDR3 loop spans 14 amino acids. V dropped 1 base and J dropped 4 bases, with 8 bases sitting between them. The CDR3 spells CASSLDSLNQPQHF. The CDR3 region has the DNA TGTGCCAGCAGTTTAGACAGTCTAAATCAGCCCCAGCATTTT.

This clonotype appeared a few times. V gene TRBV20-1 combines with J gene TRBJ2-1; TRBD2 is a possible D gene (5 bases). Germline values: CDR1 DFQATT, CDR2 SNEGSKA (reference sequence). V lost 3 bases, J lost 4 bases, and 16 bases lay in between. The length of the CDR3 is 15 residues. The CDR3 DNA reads TGCAGTGCTAGGATCGCGGGTAGCGCTTACAATGAGCAGTTCTTC. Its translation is CSARIAGSAYNEQFF.

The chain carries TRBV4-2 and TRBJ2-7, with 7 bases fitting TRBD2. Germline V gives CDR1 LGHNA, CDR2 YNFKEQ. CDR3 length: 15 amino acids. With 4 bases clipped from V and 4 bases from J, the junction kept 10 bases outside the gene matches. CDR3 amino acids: CASSRERGAGYEQYF. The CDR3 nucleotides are TGTGCCAGCAGCCGAGAGCGGGGCGCAGGGTACGAGCAGTACTTC.

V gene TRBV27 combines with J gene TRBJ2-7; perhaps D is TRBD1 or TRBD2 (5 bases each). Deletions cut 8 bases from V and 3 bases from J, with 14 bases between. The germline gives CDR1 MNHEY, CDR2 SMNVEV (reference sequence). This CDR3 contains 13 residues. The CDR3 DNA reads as TGTGCCAGCCGGGGATCCAGGGTCTACGAGCAGTACTTC. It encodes CASRGSRVYEQYF.

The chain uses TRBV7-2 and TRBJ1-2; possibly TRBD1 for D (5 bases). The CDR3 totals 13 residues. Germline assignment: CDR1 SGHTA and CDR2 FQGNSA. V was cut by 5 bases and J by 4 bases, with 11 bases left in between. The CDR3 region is CASSRSDTYGYTF. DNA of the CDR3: TGTGCCAGCAGCCGCTCGGACACCTATGGCTACACCTTC.

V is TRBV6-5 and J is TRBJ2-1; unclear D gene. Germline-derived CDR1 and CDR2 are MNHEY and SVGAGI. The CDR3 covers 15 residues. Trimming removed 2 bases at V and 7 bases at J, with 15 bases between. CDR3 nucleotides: TGTGCCAGCAGTTACGGGCGTACTTTTCGGAATGAGCAGTTCTTC. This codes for CASSYGRTFRNEQFF.

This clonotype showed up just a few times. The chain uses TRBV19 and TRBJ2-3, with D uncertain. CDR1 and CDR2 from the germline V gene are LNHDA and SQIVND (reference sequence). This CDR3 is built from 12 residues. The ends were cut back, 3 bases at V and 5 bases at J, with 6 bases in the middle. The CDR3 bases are TGTGCCAGTAGTATCTCTGGAGATACGCAGTATTTT. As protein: CASSISGDTQYF.